This TCR beta chain was captured in a study of CD8+CD57+ T cells in acquired aplastic anemia. This clonotype was seen many times. Germline-derived CDR1 and CDR2 are LGHNT and FRNRAP. Germline trimming cut 5 bases from V and 2 bases from J; bases unmatched to any gene: 8. The CDR3 runs to 16 residues. TCR beta VDJ and CDR3 profiles were obtained from a genomic DNA template. TCRdb re-called the reads with MiXCR, one entry per CDR3 protein. The table lists 100,000 to 150,000 distinct CDR3 sequences, around 46% of them singletons. The sample taken for sequencing was sorted CD4+, CD8+, or CD8+CD57+ T cells (not recorded which) from PBMCs. The chain joins TRBV12-5 to TRBJ2-5; 10 bases fit TRBD1. This TCR came from a human donor in good health, serving as a control. The DNA of the CDR3 is TGTGCTAGTGGTACCTACGACAGGGGGCTACAAGAGACCCAGTACTTC. Translated: CASGTYDRGLQETQYF.